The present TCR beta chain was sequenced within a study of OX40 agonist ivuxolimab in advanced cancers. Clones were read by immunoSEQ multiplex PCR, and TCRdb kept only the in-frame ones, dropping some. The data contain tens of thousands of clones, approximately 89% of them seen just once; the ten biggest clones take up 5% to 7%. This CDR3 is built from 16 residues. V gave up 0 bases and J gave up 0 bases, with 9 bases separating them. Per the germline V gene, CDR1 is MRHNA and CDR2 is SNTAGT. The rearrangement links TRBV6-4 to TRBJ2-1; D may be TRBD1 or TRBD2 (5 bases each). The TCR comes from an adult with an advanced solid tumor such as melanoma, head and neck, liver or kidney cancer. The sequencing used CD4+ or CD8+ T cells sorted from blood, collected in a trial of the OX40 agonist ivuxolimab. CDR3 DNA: TGTGCCAGCAGTGACTCGGGGACGCACTCCTACAATGAGCAGTTCTTC. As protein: CASSDSGTHSYNEQFF.